This T cell receptor beta chain was captured by sequencing in a study of blood T cell repertoires in COVID-19. Germline values: CDR1 SGHAT, CDR2 FQNNGV. The CDR3 sequence is 12 residues long. V lost 5 bases and J lost 8; bases outside the gene matches: 6. Assay used: immunoSEQ multiplex PCR; TCRdb lists only in-frame clones, some missing. The data contain roughly 100,000 clones, nearly 90% of them seen just once; the ten biggest clones take up 2% to 2.5%. Sequencing was performed on peripheral blood. The receptor's source is a middle-aged man with active COVID-19. V gene TRBV11-2 combines with J gene TRBJ2-7; 7 nucleotides match TRBD1. In DNA form, the CDR3 reads TGTGCCAGCAGCACCGGACAGGTCCAGCAGTACTTC. Translated: CASSTGQVQQYF.